This TCR beta chain was identified in a study of blood T cell repertoires in COVID-19. Study details: Samples of COVID-19 (acute and convalescent) were obtained from the United States, Italy and Spain.

The CDR3 totals 13 residues. V gave up 3 bases and J gave up 14 bases, with 19 bases separating them. Germline CDR1 and CDR2: SGHAT and FQNNGV. Clones were read by immunoSEQ multiplex PCR, and TCRdb kept only the in-frame ones, dropping some. Among around 250,000 clones listed, 70% to 90% were seen once. This sequence originates from a man aged 25-40 years who had recovered from COVID-19. This chain connects TRBV11-2 to TRBJ1-2; D not certain. Sequenced material: peripheral blood. The CDR3: CASSFERYASKTF. Written as DNA, the CDR3 is TGTGCCAGCAGCTTTGAACGTTACGCCAGTAAGACCTTC.